This record concerns one T cell receptor beta chain sequence. Antigen specificity is unknown. Germline CDR1 reads MNHEY; CDR2 reads SVGEGT. The CDR3 has 13 amino acids. These data are taken from a study of T cells expressing NK-cell markers. Libraries used 5'RACE template switching adding universal primer site and UMIs. TCRdb re-called the 5' RACE reads and gives one entry per CDR3 protein, without DNA. Its listing shows 150,000 to 200,000 distinct CDR3 sequences. Study-level findings and limits: These clonotypes also led the CD3+CD56-NKG2C+ fraction in several donors. The study found dominant NKG2C+ clonotypes at about 1.0-8% of CD8+ T cells in over five donors.

The specimen was blood T cells: a sorted CD56 or NKG2C T cell subset, CD4+ or CD8+ T cells, or bulk PBMC T cells (not recorded which). The TCR was taken from a man aged 18 to 69 in good health. The chain is built from TRBV6-2 or TRBV6-3 and TRBJ1-6; without DNA, the TCRdb call of TRBD1 cannot be checked. CDR3 residues: CASSSGDNSPLHF.